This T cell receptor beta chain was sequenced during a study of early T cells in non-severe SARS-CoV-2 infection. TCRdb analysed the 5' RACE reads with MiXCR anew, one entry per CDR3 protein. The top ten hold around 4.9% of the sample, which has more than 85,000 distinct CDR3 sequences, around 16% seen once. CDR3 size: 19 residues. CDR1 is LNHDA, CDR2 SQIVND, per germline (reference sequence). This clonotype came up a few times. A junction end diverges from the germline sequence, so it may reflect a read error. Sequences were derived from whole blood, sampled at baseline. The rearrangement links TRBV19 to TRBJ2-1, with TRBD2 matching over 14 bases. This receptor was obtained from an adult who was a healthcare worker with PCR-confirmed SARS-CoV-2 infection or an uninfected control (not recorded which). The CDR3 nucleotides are TGTGCCAGTAGTCCCCCGGGACTAGCGGGAGTGCGCATCTTGAATGAGCAGCTCTTC. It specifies CASSPPGLAGVRILNEQLF.